Here is one T cell receptor beta chain with its context. Germline V gene data show CDR1 as SQVTM and CDR2 as ANQGSEA. The CDR3 contains 11 residues. With 7 bases removed from V and 6 bases from J, the gap between germline ends came to 13 bases. The entry originates in a study of cytomegalovirus exposure and HLA in healthy donors. Study information: Earlier sequencing of about 179 million T cells yielded 100 million to 140 million unique TCR beta sequences. Membership in the Caucasian-associated ancestry cluster was found for 75% to 85% of approximately 380 genotyped donors.

The donors gave bone marrow, and they were healthy. At the time of sampling, donors were nominally healthy, though unrecorded immune exposures were likely. The PCR ran on 60 Vbeta and 13 Jbeta primers. Produced via immunoSEQ multiplex PCR; TCRdb's table is partial and in-frame only. The sample carries approximately 170,000 clones, over 70% recorded once. The material sequenced was PBMCs. The rearrangement joins TRBV29-1 to TRBJ2-7, with D tentatively TRBD2 (6 bases). The sequence was collected from a boy younger than 10 in good health and CMV-seronegative. The CDR3 region has the DNA TGCAGCGCCTCGACTAGGGGCGAGCAGTACTTC. Protein sequence: CSASTRGEQYF.